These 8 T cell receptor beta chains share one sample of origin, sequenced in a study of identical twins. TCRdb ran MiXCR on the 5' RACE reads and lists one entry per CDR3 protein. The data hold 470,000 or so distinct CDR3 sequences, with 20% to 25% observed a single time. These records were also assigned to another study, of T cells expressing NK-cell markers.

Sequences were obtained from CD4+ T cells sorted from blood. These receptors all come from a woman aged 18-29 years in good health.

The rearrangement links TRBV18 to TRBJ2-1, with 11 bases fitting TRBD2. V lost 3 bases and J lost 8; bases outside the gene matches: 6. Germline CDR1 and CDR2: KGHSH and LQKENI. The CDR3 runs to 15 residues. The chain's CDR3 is CASSPVTSGSHEQFF. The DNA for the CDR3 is TGTGCCAGCTCACCCGTAACTAGCGGGAGTCATGAGCAGTTCTTC.

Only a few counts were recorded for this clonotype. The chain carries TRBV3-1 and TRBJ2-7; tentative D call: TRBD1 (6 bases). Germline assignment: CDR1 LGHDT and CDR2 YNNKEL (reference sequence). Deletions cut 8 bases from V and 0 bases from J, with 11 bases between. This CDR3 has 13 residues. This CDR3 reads CASGTSLSYEQYF. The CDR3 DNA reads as TGTGCCAGCGGGACATCCCTCTCCTACGAGCAGTACTTC.

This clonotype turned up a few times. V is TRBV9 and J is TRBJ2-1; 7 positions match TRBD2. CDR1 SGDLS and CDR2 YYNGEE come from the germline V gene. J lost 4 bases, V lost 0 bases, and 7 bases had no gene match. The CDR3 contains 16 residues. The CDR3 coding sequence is TGTGCCAGCAGCGTAGAGTGGCTAGCGGCATACAATGAGCAGTTCTTC. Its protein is CASSVEWLAAYNEQFF.

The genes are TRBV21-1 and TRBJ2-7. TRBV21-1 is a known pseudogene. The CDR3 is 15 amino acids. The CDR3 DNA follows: TGTGCCAGCAGCGCTGATCGAGACTGTACCTACGAGCAGTACTTC. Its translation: CASSADRDCTYEQYF.

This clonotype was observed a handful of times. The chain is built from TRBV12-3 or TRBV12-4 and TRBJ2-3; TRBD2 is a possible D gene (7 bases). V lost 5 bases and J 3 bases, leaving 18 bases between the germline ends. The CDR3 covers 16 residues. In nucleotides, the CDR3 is TGTGCCAGCAGTCCCAGCTGGGCGGGGGCGACAGATACGCAGTATTTT. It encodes CASSPSWAGATDTQYF.

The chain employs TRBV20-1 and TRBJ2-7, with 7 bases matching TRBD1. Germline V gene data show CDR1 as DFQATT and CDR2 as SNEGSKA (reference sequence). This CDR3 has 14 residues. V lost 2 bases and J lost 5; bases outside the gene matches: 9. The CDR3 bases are TGCAGTGCTAGAAACCTCGACAGGGCCCACGAGCAGTACTTC. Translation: CSARNLDRAHEQYF.

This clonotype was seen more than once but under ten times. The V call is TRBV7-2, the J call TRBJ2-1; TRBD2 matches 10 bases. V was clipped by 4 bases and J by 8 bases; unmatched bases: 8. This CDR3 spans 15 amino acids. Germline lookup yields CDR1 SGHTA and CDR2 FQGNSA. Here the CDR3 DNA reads TGTGCCAGCAGCTCCAAGCGGGAGGGCCGTGATGAGCAGTTCTTC. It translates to CASSSKREGRDEQFF.

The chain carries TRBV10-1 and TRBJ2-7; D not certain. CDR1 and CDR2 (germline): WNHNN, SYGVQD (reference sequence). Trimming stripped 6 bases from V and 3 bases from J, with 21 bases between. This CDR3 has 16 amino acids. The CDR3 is CASSLGPNFPIYEQYF. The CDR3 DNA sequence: TGCGCCAGCAGCCTCGGACCGAATTTCCCAATCTACGAGCAGTACTTC.